Many counts were recorded for the clone carrying this T cell receptor beta chain. Its antigen is currently unknown. One entry per CDR3 protein results from TCRdb running MiXCR on the 5' RACE reads. The sample contains 68,000 or so distinct CDR3 sequences, 6.5% to 9% of which appear only once. Germline V gene lookup returns CDR1 MDHEN and CDR2 SYDVKM. The CDR3 has 16 residues. Trimming cost V 5 bases and J 4 bases; bases outside gene matches: 10. This sample is drawn from a study of T cells after yellow fever vaccination. At the level of the study: Preparation of the low-cell-number fractions used SMART-Seq v4 Ultra Low Input. Study outcomes and limitations: Only a small proportion of the clonotypes turned up in both the CD4 and the CD8 compartments, likely arising from convergent recombination. Highly abundant clonotypes carried over from the bulk population could end up in FACS-sorted repertoires as contaminants.

This clonotype was obtained from a man younger than 45 who received the YFV17D yellow fever vaccine. The chain is built from TRBV28 and TRBJ2-1; 8 bases agree with TRBD2. The sequencing here drew on CD8+ T cells sorted from PBMCs, taken 15 days after the yellow fever booster vaccination. In DNA, the CDR3 is TGTGCCAGCAGTCCCGTGGCGGGAGGACCATACAATGAGCAGTTCTTC. It is translated as CASSPVAGGPYNEQFF.